This T cell receptor (beta chain) is drawn from a study of blood T cell repertoires in COVID-19. Study-wide context: Acute-phase and convalescent COVID-19 samples originated in the United States, Italy and Spain. T cells, B-cell-depleted T cells, or PBMCs provided the cDNA or gDNA that served as material.

Only in-frame clones appear in the TCRdb table, and some are missing; sequencing was by immunoSEQ multiplex PCR. The sample includes around 46,000 clones, around 90% of them seen just once. This receptor was obtained from a man aged 45-60 years with acute or convalescent COVID-19. Sequencing used peripheral blood.

In DNA, the CDR3 is TGTGCCAGCAGCTTCTCGGGGGGGCTTAATGAGCAGTTCTTC. As protein: CASSFSGGLNEQFF. The V gene is TRBV7-9, the J gene TRBJ2-1; 8 bases agree with TRBD2. This CDR3 region has 14 residues. The germline V gene has CDR1 SEHNR and CDR2 FQNEAQ (reference sequence). V shed 3 bases, J shed 7 bases, and the junction held 5 bases outside the gene matches.